This T cell receptor beta chain emerged from a study of CD8 T cells in Susac syndrome. Notes on this clonotype: Its specificity is not known.

CD8+ and CD4+ T cells circulating in blood were sequenced for TCR beta. Purification of the CD8+ and CD4+ T cells relied on negative isolation, and TEMRA cells underwent FACS enrichment. This CDR3 region has 14 residues. Trimming left V 0 bases short and J 4 bases short, with 10 bases between. Looked up from germline, CDR1 is SGHRS and CDR2 is YFSETQ. An amount of RNA that ranged from roughly 0.45 to 1 ug was reverse transcribed with random hexamers. Across 54 Vbeta and 13 Jbeta, TCR beta CDR3 was amplified with immunoSEQ multiplex PCR. Each CDR3 protein is one row after TCRdb ran MiXCR on the immunoSEQ multiplex PCR reads. The sample has around 150,000 distinct CDR3 sequences; just under 95% are singletons. Study-level findings and limits: As the study acknowledged, the number of individuals who were part of its TCR sequencing and HLA analysis was relatively small.

The TCR sequence derives from a human donor in good health. V gene TRBV5-1 combines with J gene TRBJ2-5; D remains ambiguous. Input material: CD4+ T cells from PBMCs. CDR3 in DNA: TGCGCCAGCAGCTTGGGCGCGCAGCGAGAGACCCAGTACTTC. It yields the protein CASSLGAQRETQYF.